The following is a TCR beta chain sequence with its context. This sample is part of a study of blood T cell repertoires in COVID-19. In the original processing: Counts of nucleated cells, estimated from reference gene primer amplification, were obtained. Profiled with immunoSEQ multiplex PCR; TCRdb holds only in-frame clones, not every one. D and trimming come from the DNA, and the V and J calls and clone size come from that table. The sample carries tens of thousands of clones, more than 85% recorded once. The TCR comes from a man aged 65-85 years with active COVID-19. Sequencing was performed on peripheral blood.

CDR3 residues: CASSQDAGRAVFNNEQFF. CDR3 coding DNA: TGTGCCAGCAGCCAAGACGCCGGGAGGGCCGTATTCAACAATGAGCAGTTCTTC. The rearrangement links TRBV3-1 (or the pseudogene TRBV3-2) to TRBJ2-1; 8 positions agree with TRBD2. The CDR3 runs 18 residues. After removal of 0 bases from V and 5 bases from J, the junction contained 12 bases not matched to a gene. Germline assignment: CDR1 LGHDT and CDR2 YNNKEL (reference sequence).